Presented here are 9 T cell receptor beta chains from one specimen sequenced in a study of a mutant IDH1 vaccine in newly diagnosed glioma. Time point given: week 35, safety follow-up. Every vaccine dose comprised 300 ug of mutant IDH1 20-mer peptide plus topical imiquimod. Sequenced by immunoSEQ multiplex PCR; TCRdb stores in-frame clones only, minus some. The sample holds more than 55,000 clones, around four fifths seen once. These receptors have no identified antigens. The sequenced sample was PBMCs, obtained from a glioma patient whose treatment included an IDH1 peptide vaccine. The receptor source for this set is a man aged 25-45 years with glioma.

The chain carries TRBV5-1 and TRBJ2-3; D possibly matches TRBD1 or TRBD2 (5 bases each). The CDR3 has 16 residues. The V gene lost 2 bases and the J gene lost 0 bases, with 13 bases spanning the gap. Looked up from germline, CDR1 is SGHRS and CDR2 is YFSETQ. The CDR3 DNA reads TGCGCCAGCAGCTTCCGGGACCCTACTAGCACAGATACGCAGTATTTT. It translates to CASSFRDPTSTDTQYF.

The chain combines TRBV5-1 with TRBJ2-5; D is uncertain. This CDR3 comprises 15 residues. The germline V gene has CDR1 SGHRS and CDR2 YFSETQ. The V and J ends lost 7 bases and 4 bases respectively, with 20 bases between them. The CDR3: CASLPLTGQRETQYF. The DNA of the CDR3 is TGCGCCAGCCTGCCTTTGACGGGTCAGCGAGAGACCCAGTACTTC.

The V gene is TRBV11-2, the J gene TRBJ2-1; TRBD2 agrees at 12 bases. Germline V gives CDR1 SGHAT, CDR2 FQNNGV. There are 14 residues in the CDR3. Germline trimming cut 5 bases from V and 8 bases from J; bases unmatched to any gene: 4. The DNA for the CDR3 is TGTGCCAGCAGCCCTAGCGGGGGGGCTTATGAGCAGTTCTTC. Amino acid sequence: CASSPSGGAYEQFF.

V and J are TRBV28 and TRBJ1-1; 8 nucleotides line up with TRBD1. This CDR3 is 17 amino acids long. The germline V gene encodes CDR1 MDHEN and CDR2 SYDVKM. V was clipped by 2 bases and J by 1 base; unmatched bases: 9. The CDR3 sequence: CASSLVGNRGKNTEAFF. Written as DNA, the CDR3 is TGTGCCAGCAGTTTAGTAGGTAACAGGGGGAAGAACACTGAAGCTTTCTTT.

This clone appeared a single time. The chain carries TRBV18 and TRBJ2-2; the match to TRBD2 covers 10 bases. The CDR3 totals 17 residues. V gave up 3 bases and J gave up 1 base; unmatched junction bases: 5. CDR1 and CDR2 (germline): KGHSH, LQKENI. As DNA, the CDR3 is TGTGCCAGCTCACCTCCGGGACTAGCGCAGAACACCGGGGAGCTGTTTTTT. As protein: CASSPPGLAQNTGELFF.

The chain uses TRBV27 and TRBJ1-2; a weak D match, TRBD1 (6 bases). The germline V gene encodes CDR1 MNHEY and CDR2 SMNVEV (reference sequence). V lost 7 bases, J lost 4 bases, and 10 bases lay in between. The length of the CDR3 is 12 residues. The CDR3 nucleotides are TGTGCCAGCAAACAGGGAACCTATGGCTACACCTTC. Protein product: CASKQGTYGYTF.

The genes are TRBV6-4 and TRBJ2-3; 12 nucleotides agree with TRBD2. The J segment lost 6 bases and the V segment lost 0 bases, leaving 1 base of the junction unmatched. Germline V gene sequence: CDR1 MRHNA, CDR2 SNTAGT. The CDR3 sequence is 15 residues long. CDR3 sequence: CASSDSTSGGDTQYF. The CDR3 region has the DNA TGTGCCAGCAGTGACTCAACTAGCGGGGGGGATACGCAGTATTTT.

This chain links TRBV28 with TRBJ1-2; possible D gene TRBD1, 5 bases. Deletions cut 5 bases from V and 5 bases from J, with 21 bases between. This CDR3 is 16 amino acids long. CDR1 MDHEN and CDR2 SYDVKM come from the germline V gene. The CDR3 spells CASSPAEGRKRYGYTF. The CDR3 DNA is TGTGCCAGCAGTCCGGCGGAGGGGCGTAAGAGGTATGGCTACACCTTC.

The chain uses TRBV5-8 and TRBJ1-1; a weak D match, TRBD1 (5 bases). Germline V gene data show CDR1 as SGHTS and CDR2 as YDEGEE. This CDR3 has 15 residues. The germline V and J ends were trimmed by 3 bases and 0 bases, with 12 bases remaining between them. CDR3: CASSSGTVMNTEAFF. The CDR3, as DNA: TGTGCCAGCAGCTCAGGGACGGTGATGAACACTGAAGCTTTCTTT.